The T cell receptor beta chain described here comes from a study of blood T cell repertoires in COVID-19. About the research overall: Acute-phase and convalescent COVID-19 samples originated in the United States, Italy and Spain. Sources were T cells, B-cell-depleted T cells, or PBMCs; the material itself was cDNA or gDNA.

The sample holds a few counts of this clone. As handled by the study authors: Estimated nucleated cell counts came from reference gene primer amplification. Libraries were prepared by immunoSEQ multiplex PCR; TCRdb keeps only in-frame clonotypes and omits some of them. V, J and clone size are those of that table, while D and trimming were read from the DNA. Of around 150,000 clones listed, about 80% are singletons. Sequenced input: peripheral blood. This TCR came from a man aged 45-65 years with acute or convalescent COVID-19.

The CDR3 spells CASSLGDSLGGELFF. CDR3 nucleotides: TGCGCCAGCAGCTTGGGGGACAGTTTAGGCGGGGAGCTGTTTTTT. The chain is built from TRBV5-1 and TRBJ2-2, with TRBD1 matching 7 bases. Germline V gives CDR1 SGHRS, CDR2 YFSETQ. The CDR3 loop spans 15 amino acids. V was clipped by 0 bases and J by 7 bases; unmatched bases: 6.